These 14 T cell receptor beta chains came from one sample sequenced in a study of T cell changes during pregnancy in multiple sclerosis. Sequencing was performed with immunoSEQ multiplex PCR; in TCRdb, only in-frame clones are kept and a portion is missing. The sample carries tens of thousands of clones, roughly 92% recorded once. Sequencing used peripheral blood, obtained in the third trimester of pregnancy. These TCRs come from a female donor in good health, enrolled as a control in a pregnancy study.

The CDR3 bases are TGTGCCAGCATCGCCAATGGTGCTAGCGGGGGACCAGATACGCAGTATTTT. Amino acid sequence: CASIANGASGGPDTQYF. This sequence joins TRBV4-2 and TRBJ2-3; 10 bases are shared with TRBD2. The trim removed 7 bases at V and 4 bases at J, leaving 14 bases unmatched. Germline lookup yields CDR1 LGHNA and CDR2 YNFKEQ. The CDR3 has 17 residues.

CDR3 sequence reads: CASREGLGYNTEAFF. The CDR3 region has the DNA TGCGCCAGCAGGGAGGGTTTGGGGTATAACACTGAAGCTTTCTTT. The chain couples TRBV5-1 to TRBJ1-1; no clear D. CDR3 length equals 15 residues. CDR1 SGHRS and CDR2 YFSETQ come from the germline V gene. Deletions cut 5 bases from V and 2 bases from J, with 16 bases between.

The rearrangement uses TRBV27 and TRBJ1-1; D possibly corresponds to TRBD1 (5 bases). The CDR3 loop spans 16 amino acids. The V end lost 3 bases, the J end lost 1 base, and 15 bases lay between the germline ends. The germline V gene has CDR1 MNHEY and CDR2 SMNVEV (reference sequence). CDR3: CASSFYGVGANTEAFF. CDR3 DNA sequence: TGTGCCAGCAGTTTTTATGGGGTAGGGGCGAACACTGAAGCTTTCTTT.

The chain recombines TRBV6-5 with TRBJ2-7; D might be TRBD1 (6 bases). The CDR3 loop spans 15 amino acids. Looked up from germline, CDR1 is MNHEY and CDR2 is SVGAGI. V shed 2 bases and J shed 1 base, with 12 bases lying between them. CDR3 bases: TGTGCCAGCAGTTACGGGGCAGGGGCTTCCTACGAGCAGTACTTC. This codes for CASSYGAGASYEQYF.

The V and J genes are TRBV7-9 and TRBJ2-3; TRBD1 aligns across 8 bases. Germline V lookup: CDR1 SEHNR, CDR2 FQNEAQ (reference sequence). The J segment lost 5 bases and the V segment lost 5 bases, leaving 6 bases of the junction unmatched. There are 14 residues in the CDR3. The chain's CDR3 is CASSTGQGIDTQYF. CDR3 DNA: TGTGCCAGCAGCACCGGACAGGGAATAGATACGCAGTATTTT.

The chain links TRBV5-1 to TRBJ2-5; 7 positions match TRBD2. This CDR3 contains 18 residues. CDR1 and CDR2 (germline): SGHRS, YFSETQ. V was clipped by 2 bases and J by 0 bases; unmatched bases: 13. This CDR3 reads CASSLSFQDGRYQETQYF. In DNA, the CDR3 is TGCGCCAGCAGCTTAAGTTTCCAGGACGGGAGGTACCAAGAGACCCAGTACTTC.

The rearrangement links TRBV5-1 to TRBJ2-1; possibly TRBD2 for D (5 bases). Germline V lookup: CDR1 SGHRS, CDR2 YFSETQ. Between the trimmed V and J ends, which lost 1 base and 4 bases, there was a span of 12 bases. This CDR3 contains 15 residues. In DNA, the CDR3 is TGCGCCAGCAGCTTGCACAGACGGGGATACAATGAGCAGTTCTTC. This encodes CASSLHRRGYNEQFF.

In this sample, this clone turned up once. V gene TRBV6-5 combines with J gene TRBJ1-1; 8 positions match TRBD1. Germline values: CDR1 MNHEY, CDR2 SVGAGI. The CDR3 consists of 15 residues. After removal of 6 bases from V and 7 bases from J, the junction contained 13 bases not matched to a gene. Here the CDR3 reads CASRVDRAVLSEAFF. The CDR3, as DNA: TGTGCCAGCAGGGTGGACAGGGCGGTTCTGAGTGAAGCTTTCTTT.

V gene TRBV11-2 combines with J gene TRBJ2-5; TRBD1 is a possible D gene (6 bases). Trimming pared 7 bases from V and 5 bases from J, leaving 20 bases between. The CDR3 is 15 residues long. CDR1 and CDR2 (germline): SGHAT, FQNNGV. The CDR3 is CASTTNGQQRETQYF. CDR3 nucleotide sequence: TGTGCCAGCACCACGAACGGACAGCAACGGGAGACCCAGTACTTC.

The V gene is TRBV13, the J gene TRBJ1-2, with D unresolved. Between the trimmed V and J ends, which lost 5 bases and 3 bases, there was a span of 22 bases. The CDR3 consists of 17 residues. Germline loops: CDR1 PRHDT, CDR2 FYEKMQ (reference sequence). The CDR3 is CASSHTMGRPEDYGYTF. CDR3 DNA sequence: TGTGCCAGCAGCCACACCATGGGTCGGCCGGAGGACTATGGCTACACCTTC.

Worth noting for this clone: The identical CDR3 is also encoded by other nucleotide sequences in the sample. The gene calls are TRBV5-1 and TRBJ2-1, with TRBD2 matching over 10 bases. This CDR3 comprises 15 residues. Losses at the gene ends were 3 bases for V and 1 base for J; bases not matched to a gene: 1. CDR1 is SGHRS and CDR2 is YFSETQ in the germline V gene. Written as DNA, the CDR3 is TGCGCCAGCAGCTCTAGCGGGAGTTCCTACAATGAGCAGTTCTTC. Its protein product is CASSSSGSSYNEQFF. Combining the CDR3 with reference TRBV5-1 and TRBJ2-1 gives the whole variable domain KAGVTQTPRYLIKTRGQQVTLSCSPISGHRSVSWYQQTPGQGLQFLFEYFSETQRNKGNFPGRFSGRQFSNSRSEMNVSTLELGDSALYLCASSSSGSSYNEQFFGPGTRLTVL.

This clone was picked up one time. The gene calls are TRBV5-1 and TRBJ2-1; TRBD1 matches 9 bases. V trimming: 4 bases; J trimming: 6 bases; junction bases outside the gene matches: 5. Germline loops: CDR1 SGHRS, CDR2 YFSETQ. This CDR3 has 14 amino acids. CDR3 in DNA: TGCGCCAGCAGCAAAAGGACAGGGGCCAATGAGCAGTTCTTC. Residues: CASSKRTGANEQFF.

This clone showed up just once. The rearrangement joins TRBV6-5 to TRBJ2-7, with 7 bases aligning to TRBD1. Trimming cost V 2 bases and J 2 bases; bases outside gene matches: 3. The CDR3 has 14 residues. Germline values: CDR1 MNHEY, CDR2 SVGAGI. CDR3 loop: CASSYGDRTYEQYF. The DNA for the CDR3 is TGTGCCAGCAGTTACGGGGACAGAACCTACGAGCAGTACTTC.

The J gene is TRBJ2-7, the V gene TRBV27; 8 nucleotides line up with TRBD1. CDR3 length: 13 amino acids. Germline CDR1 and CDR2: MNHEY and SMNVEV (reference sequence). The V segment lost 4 bases and the J segment 3 bases; nucleotides outside the gene matches: 2. The CDR3 DNA reads as TGTGCCAGCAGTTGGGGACAGGACTACGAGCAGTACTTC. Its translation: CASSWGQDYEQYF.